This T cell receptor (beta chain) was obtained from a study of T cells in Graves' hyperthyroidism and ophthalmopathy. Background on the study: Blood was drawn when the patient was first diagnosed and still untreated.

Whole-study results and caveats: Before onset, ophthalmopathy was predicted by the model a median around 6.2 months earlier.

Patients with uncontrolled infections, other autoimmune diseases, pregnancy or lactation were excluded. RNA transcripts provided the source from which TCR beta CDR3 regions were amplified. First-round RT-PCR targeting the TCR CDR3 was performed with the HTBI primer set. One entry per CDR3 protein, called by TCRdb with MiXCR from the multiplex PCR reads. The table lists hundreds of thousands of distinct CDR3 sequences, approximately 23% of them singletons. The CDR3 is 12 residues long. CDR1 SQVTM and CDR2 ANQGSEA come from the germline V gene. The table lists this clonotype with a few counts. Its antigen is currently unknown. Its ends do not fully match the called genes, so a read error is possible.

The sequenced sample was blood. The chain is built from TRBV29-1 and TRBJ2-1; TRBD2 matches 8 bases. The receptor's source is a woman between 70 and 85 years old with Graves' ophthalmopathy. CDR3 residues: CSVEVAGLGQFF. As DNA, the CDR3 is TGCAGCGTGGAAGTAGCGGGACTGGGACAGTTCTTC.